What follows are 30 T cell receptor beta chains derived from one specimen sequenced in a study of CD8 T cells in ankylosing spondylitis. TCRdb passed the 5' RACE reads through MiXCR, listing each CDR3 protein once. Of some 180,000 distinct CDR3 sequences listed, approximately 18% are singletons. The sequenced material came from blood, either unsorted or a sorted T cell fraction (not recorded which). These TCRs come from a male donor aged 10-29 years with ankylosing spondylitis or in good health (not recorded which).

This clonotype was recorded at least ten times. The chain links TRBV12-3 or TRBV12-4 to TRBJ1-1, with D possibly TRBD1 on 6 matching bases. With 6 bases removed from V and 4 bases from J, the gap between germline ends came to 15 bases. The CDR3 is 14 residues long. The CDR3 nucleotides are TGTGCCAGCAGCCTACAAGGGGGGGGCACTGAAGCTTTCTTT. Translating it yields CASSLQGGGTEAFF.

At least ten counts were recorded for this clonotype. The genes are TRBV12-3 or TRBV12-4 and TRBJ2-2; TRBD2 matches at 8 bases. The CDR3 is made up of 18 amino acids. The ends lost 7 bases at V and 5 bases at J; junction bases unmatched: 18. In DNA form, the CDR3 reads TGTGCCAGCACCCCGAGGGGTGGCGGGCTAGCGGGTACCGGGGAGCTGTTTTTT. Protein product: CASTPRGGGLAGTGELFF.

As for this clonotype: This may stem from a read error, because a much larger clone lies one nucleotide away. The V gene is TRBV19, the J gene TRBJ2-1; either TRBD1 or TRBD2 may supply D (5 bases each). Trimming shortened V by 4 bases and J by 9 bases, and 25 bases separated the two germline ends. This CDR3 is built from 17 residues. Germline V lookup: CDR1 LNHDA, CDR2 SQIVND (reference sequence). The CDR3 here is CASSTSLRQNGGSEQFF. The CDR3 DNA sequence: TGTGCCAGTAGTACGAGCCTTCGACAGAATGGAGGAAGTGAGCAGTTCTTC.

This clonotype appeared many times. V is TRBV20-1 and J is TRBJ2-5, with D possibly matching TRBD2 (7 bases). V dropped 3 bases and J dropped 4 bases, with 12 bases sitting between them. The CDR3 runs to 13 residues. From germline, CDR1 is DFQATT and CDR2 SNEGSKA (reference sequence). In DNA form, the CDR3 reads TGCAGTGCTAGCGAGGGAGGGGGAGAGACCCAGTACTTC. It yields the protein CSASEGGGETQYF.

This clonotype was seen repeatedly, ten times or more. The chain uses TRBV10-3 and TRBJ2-4; 8 nucleotides align to TRBD1. After removal of 9 bases from V and 1 base from J, the junction contained 5 bases not matched to a gene. This CDR3 contains 14 residues. Germline loops: CDR1 ENHRY, CDR2 SYGVKD. The chain's CDR3 is CAIRQGPAKNIQYF. The DNA for the CDR3 is TGTGCCATAAGACAGGGGCCGGCCAAAAACATTCAGTACTTC.

This sequence joins TRBV6-2 or TRBV6-3 and TRBJ2-1; 9 nucleotides agree with TRBD1. Germline CDR1 reads MNHEY; CDR2 reads SVGEGT. This CDR3 comprises 14 residues. J gave up 3 bases and V 7 bases, and 4 bases lay outside the gene matches. This CDR3 reads CASNTGGSYNEQFF. Written as DNA, the CDR3 is TGTGCCAGCAATACAGGGGGCAGCTACAATGAGCAGTTCTTC.

This clonotype has at least ten counts. The V call is TRBV20-1, the J call TRBJ2-3; D possibly matches TRBD1 or TRBD2 (5 bases each). Trimming removed 3 bases at V and 0 bases at J, with 7 bases between. In germline, CDR1 is DFQATT, CDR2 SNEGSKA (reference sequence). CDR3 length: 13 amino acids. The CDR3 protein is CSASRDSTDTQYF. The DNA of the CDR3 is TGCAGTGCTAGTCGGGACAGCACAGATACGCAGTATTTT.

CDR3 region: CASSDGGSSYNEQFF. For the CDR3, the DNA is TGTGCCAGCAGCGACGGAGGCAGCTCCTACAATGAGCAGTTCTTC. The V gene is TRBV2, the J gene TRBJ2-1; TRBD2 is a possible D gene (5 bases). The CDR3 is 15 amino acids. From germline, CDR1 is SNHLY and CDR2 FYNNEI. Trimming removed 6 bases at V and 0 bases at J, with 12 bases between.

V and J are TRBV27 and TRBJ2-1; TRBD1 agrees at 9 bases. From germline, CDR1 is MNHEY and CDR2 SMNVEV (reference sequence). After removal of 5 bases from V and 7 bases from J, the junction contained 12 bases not matched to a gene. CDR3 length equals 16 residues. CDR3 bases: TGTGCCAGCAGTCCCAGACAGGGGGATATCGAGAATGAGCAGTTCTTC. Translated, it gives CASSPRQGDIENEQFF.

This clonotype came up once. In DNA, the CDR3 is TGTGCCAGCAGGGGACTAGCGGCATCGAACACCGGGGAGCTGTTTTTT. Translated, it gives CASRGLAASNTGELFF. V is TRBV7-3 and J is TRBJ2-2; 11 nucleotides line up with TRBD2. The CDR3 contains 16 residues. The V gene end was trimmed by 6 bases and the J gene end by 0 bases; junction bases not matched to a gene: 3. CDR1 and CDR2 (germline): SGHTA, FQGTGA.

This clonotype was found many times. This rearrangement joins TRBV24-1 to TRBJ2-1; D gene ambiguous. V was clipped by 1 base and J by 6 bases, with 12 bases between them. Per germline, CDR1 KGHDR and CDR2 SFDVKD. This CDR3 comprises 15 residues. The CDR3 DNA reads as TGTGCCACCAGTGATTTTCGGGCCGGTGGCAATGAGCAGTTCTTC. The encoded protein is CATSDFRAGGNEQFF.

The chain employs TRBV29-1 and TRBJ1-4, with 7 bases identical to TRBD1. The V gene end was trimmed by 6 bases and the J gene end by 7 bases; junction bases not matched to a gene: 8. CDR1 and CDR2 from the germline V gene are SQVTM and ANQGSEA. This CDR3 spans 13 amino acids. The CDR3 DNA follows: TGCAGCGTACCGACAGGGTTGGGTGAAAAACTGTTTTTT. Residues: CSVPTGLGEKLFF.

The sample holds many counts of this clonotype. The rearrangement uses TRBV6-6 and TRBJ2-5; D is uncertain. This CDR3 comprises 15 residues. V lost 0 bases, J lost 10 bases, and 18 bases lay in between. Germline V gives CDR1 MNHNY, CDR2 SVGAGI (reference sequence). The DNA of the CDR3 is TGTGCCAGCAGTTACTCGATCGACTCGAGGTCGGACCAGTACTTC. Its protein product is CASSYSIDSRSDQYF.

This clonotype was found many times. The genes are TRBV12-3 or TRBV12-4 and TRBJ2-1; no clear D gene. Between the trimmed V and J ends, which lost 7 bases and 8 bases, there was a span of 21 bases. The CDR3 covers 15 residues. The DNA for the CDR3 is TGTGCCAGCACCACACCAAACTCACATAGGGATGAGCAGTTCTTC. Translated, it gives CASTTPNSHRDEQFF.

In this sample, this clonotype turned up many times. This chain connects TRBV10-3 to TRBJ1-6; TRBD1 matches 8 bases. Trimming removed 10 bases from V and 7 bases from J; junction bases left unmatched: 6. CDR3 length: 13 amino acids. The germline gives CDR1 ENHRY, CDR2 SYGVKD. The CDR3 sequence: CATLDRGNSPLHF. CDR3 bases: TGTGCCACCCTAGACAGGGGAAATTCACCCCTCCACTTT.

The V call is TRBV7-9, the J call TRBJ2-6, with TRBD2 identical over 15 bases. Per germline, CDR1 SEHNR and CDR2 FQNEAQ (reference sequence). The CDR3 consists of 19 residues. The trim removed 6 bases at V and 4 bases at J, leaving 10 bases unmatched. The CDR3 loop is CASRPTGTSGRSGANVLTF. The CDR3, as DNA: TGTGCCAGCAGACCGACCGGGACTAGCGGGAGGAGCGGGGCCAACGTCCTGACTTTC.

This clonotype was picked up many times. The rearrangement joins TRBV2 to TRBJ2-1, with 12 bases fitting TRBD1. The V gene end was trimmed by 3 bases and the J gene end by 7 bases; junction bases not matched to a gene: 7. Per germline, CDR1 SNHLY and CDR2 FYNNEI. The length of the CDR3 is 16 residues. The CDR3 loop reads CASSERGQGARNEQFF. The CDR3 region has the DNA TGTGCCAGCAGTGAGCGGGGACAGGGGGCTCGAAATGAGCAGTTCTTC.

This clonotype was seen repeatedly, ten times or more. The rearrangement uses TRBV5-1 and TRBJ2-2; D unresolved. The V and J ends lost 0 bases and 3 bases respectively, with 9 bases between them. This CDR3 region has 15 residues. Germline CDR1 SGHRS, CDR2 YFSETQ. The CDR3 DNA is TGCGCCAGCAGCTTGGACACTCCGGACACCGGGGAGCTGTTTTTT. Encoded protein: CASSLDTPDTGELFF.

This clonotype was observed many times. This chain joins TRBV27 and TRBJ2-2; D is possibly TRBD1 or TRBD2 (6 bases each). Germline values: CDR1 MNHEY, CDR2 SMNVEV (reference sequence). Trimming left V 5 bases short and J 0 bases short, with 13 bases between. This CDR3 has 16 residues. The CDR3 DNA reads TGTGCCAGCAGTCGTTTAGGGGGGCCGAACACCGGGGAGCTGTTTTTT. It encodes CASSRLGGPNTGELFF.

This clonotype was counted ten times or more. CDR3 sequence: CASSPGTGVREKLFF. Written as DNA, the CDR3 is TGTGCCAGCAGCCCGGGGACAGGGGTGCGAGAAAAACTGTTTTTT. The chain employs TRBV27 and TRBJ1-4, with 10 bases aligning to TRBD1. The CDR3 is 15 residues long. CDR1 is MNHEY and CDR2 is SMNVEV in the germline V gene (reference sequence). With V trimmed by 6 bases and J by 8 bases, 9 bases remained unmatched. Full variable domain (missing parts from reference TRBV27 and TRBJ1-4): EAQVTQNPRYLITVTGKKLTVTCSQNMNHEYMSWYRQDPGLGLRQIYYSMNVEVTDKGDVPEGYKVSRKEKRNFPLILESPSPNQTSLYFCASSPGTGVREKLFFGSGTQLSVL.

The chain has TRBV6-2 or TRBV6-3 and TRBJ2-7, with D maybe TRBD1 (5 bases). Between the trimmed V and J ends, which lost 7 bases and 1 base, there was a span of 14 bases. This CDR3 has 14 residues. Germline loops: CDR1 MNHEY, CDR2 SVGEGT. CDR3 amino acids: CASTPDHRSYEQYF. CDR3 sequence (DNA): TGTGCCAGCACCCCAGACCACAGGTCCTACGAGCAGTACTTC.

This clonotype was counted ten times or more. The chain couples TRBV11-2 to TRBJ2-7; D remains ambiguous. Germline loops: CDR1 SGHAT, CDR2 FQNNGV. The CDR3 runs 19 residues. Trimming shortened V by 5 bases and J by 0 bases, and 26 bases separated the two germline ends. The CDR3 is CASSIPWRTQILSSYEQYV. The CDR3 DNA reads TGTGCCAGCAGCATTCCGTGGCGGACCCAGATATTGAGCTCCTACGAGCAGTACGTC.

This clonotype was recorded many times. This chain uses TRBV3-1 with TRBJ1-2; D is ambiguous. V lost 3 bases to trimming and J lost 7 bases, with 6 bases between them. Germline values: CDR1 LGHDT, CDR2 YNNKEL (reference sequence). This CDR3 has 11 residues. The CDR3 loop is CASSHGGGYTF. CDR3 DNA: TGTGCCAGCAGCCACGGTGGTGGCTACACCTTC.

There are a few counts of this clonotype. V gene TRBV9 combines with J gene TRBJ2-5, with TRBD2 matching 11 bases. CDR3 length: 16 residues. Trimming cost V 0 bases and J 2 bases; bases outside gene matches: 3. CDR1 SGDLS and CDR2 YYNGEE come from the germline V gene. DNA for the CDR3: TGTGCCAGCAGCGTAGGATCTAGCGGGAGGCAAGAGACCCAGTACTTC. Encoded protein: CASSVGSSGRQETQYF.

DNA for the CDR3: TGCAGTGCTAGTCCCTACCGGGGGACTAGGTCTGTAAATGAGCAGTTCTTC. It encodes CSASPYRGTRSVNEQFF. The chain employs TRBV20-1 and TRBJ2-1; the match to TRBD2 covers 8 bases. After removal of 3 bases from V and 7 bases from J, the junction contained 17 bases not matched to a gene. The germline V gene has CDR1 DFQATT and CDR2 SNEGSKA (reference sequence). This CDR3 spans 17 amino acids.

This clonotype was seen ten or more times. This sequence joins TRBV10-3 and TRBJ2-1, with D hard to call. The V and J ends lost 3 bases and 6 bases respectively, with 3 bases between them. This CDR3 comprises 11 residues. Germline V gives CDR1 ENHRY, CDR2 SYGVKD. Here the CDR3 DNA reads TGTGCCATCAGTGAATCCAATGAGCAGTTCTTC. Protein product: CAISESNEQFF.

This clonotype came up many times. The gene calls are TRBV5-1 and TRBJ2-7, with 8 positions matching TRBD1. CDR1 and CDR2 from the germline V gene are SGHRS and YFSETQ. This CDR3 is built from 14 residues. Losses at the gene ends were 2 bases for V and 6 bases for J; bases not matched to a gene: 7. This CDR3 is CASSFETGASEQYF. The DNA for the CDR3 is TGCGCCAGCAGCTTCGAGACAGGGGCGAGCGAGCAGTACTTC.

This clonotype has a count of ten or more. The DNA for the CDR3 is TGCAGTGCAACCCAGGAGCGGGATGTTACCTACGAGCAGTACTTC. It encodes CSATQERDVTYEQYF. The chain recombines TRBV20-1 with TRBJ2-7; 7 bases match TRBD2. With V trimmed by 6 bases and J by 2 bases, 13 bases remained unmatched. Germline V lookup: CDR1 DFQATT, CDR2 SNEGSKA (reference sequence). The CDR3 extends over 15 amino acids.

The gene calls are TRBV7-2 and TRBJ2-3; D gene uncertain. The CDR3 is 15 residues long. V lost 1 base and J lost 4, with 12 bases in between. Per germline, CDR1 SGHTA and CDR2 FQGNSA. The CDR3 coding sequence is TGTGCCAGCAGCTTAGTGGTTAGCAACTCAGATACGCAGTATTTT. Translation: CASSLVVSNSDTQYF. Drawing the rest from reference TRBV7-2 and TRBJ2-3, the complete variable domain is GAGVSQSPSNKVTEKGKDVELRCDPISGHTALYWYRQSLGQGLEFLIYFQGNSAPDKSGLPSDRFSAERTGGSVSTLTIQRTQQEDSAVYLCASSLVVSNSDTQYFGPGTRLTVL.

This clonotype occurred many times. CDR3: CASSLQTVAFF. The CDR3 region has the DNA TGTGCCAGCAGCTTGCAAACAGTAGCTTTCTTT. The chain uses TRBV11-2 and TRBJ1-1; D unclear. V was pared by 3 bases and J by 10 bases, with 9 bases between. The CDR3 length is 11 residues. Germline assignment: CDR1 SGHAT and CDR2 FQNNGV.